This T cell receptor beta chain was recovered during a study of blood T cell repertoires in COVID-19. Study-level information: Some COVID-19 samples were acute and others convalescent; all came from the United States, Italy and Spain.

In the original workflow: Amplified reference gene primers provided the basis for estimating nucleated cell counts. Using immunoSEQ multiplex PCR, the repertoire was profiled, and TCRdb retains in-frame clones only, with some absent. V and J calls plus clone size are reproduced from that table; the DNA served to infer D and trimming. Here the sample spans about 160,000 clones, 85% to 90% being singletons. Unmatched junction bases numbered 16, after V lost 0 bases and J lost 4 bases. Germline V gene sequence: CDR1 MGHRA, CDR2 YSYEKL. The CDR3 extends over 20 amino acids. Source material: peripheral blood. The V and J genes are TRBV4-1 and TRBJ2-2, with 8 bases aligning to TRBD2. The sequence came from a young man with COVID-19, enrolled during active disease. Here the CDR3 reads CASSQEGPTGLVLGTGELFF. The DNA for the CDR3 is TGCGCCAGCAGCCAAGAGGGGCCTACGGGACTAGTCTTAGGCACCGGGGAGCTGTTTTTT.